Listed below are T cell receptor beta chains from one sample, sequenced in a study of response to subunit inactivated influenza vaccine. From the RT-PCR reads, TCRdb called clonotypes with MiXCR, one entry per CDR3 protein. This sample has some 500,000 distinct CDR3 sequences; roughly 13% occur once, and the top ten carry approximately 14%. The source material was PBMCs from blood, sampled more than 35 days after vaccination. The receptors stem from a man aged 50 to 60 who received an inactivated influenza vaccine. Each CDR3 is given with its conserved first and last residue. A D gene is named only where the DNA matches it firmly. Not every row has a clone size; where given, it reads once, few, many or a size class.

cdr3_length: 15; j_call: TRBJ2-7; clone_size: .; d_call: TRBD2; v_call: TRBV27; cdr3_nt: TGTGCCAGCAGCCTACGGGGGGTTTGGGGTAGCGAGCAGTACTTC; cdr3_aa: CASSLRGVWGSEQYF
cdr3_length: 13; j_call: TRBJ1-6; clone_size: .; d_call: .; v_call: TRBV19; cdr3_nt: TGTGCCACCGCGATCTCCTATAATTCACCCCTCCACTTT; cdr3_aa: CATAISYNSPLHF
cdr3_length: 13; j_call: TRBJ2-5; clone_size: .; d_call: .; v_call: TRBV20-1; cdr3_nt: TGCAGTGCTAGAAGGCCCGGGGAAGAGACCCAGTACTTC; cdr3_aa: CSARRPGEETQYF
cdr3_length: 16; j_call: TRBJ2-7; clone_size: many; d_call: .; v_call: TRBV4-3; cdr3_nt: TGCGCCAGCAGCCAAGAAGTACGGCGAGGTTCCTACGAGCAGTACTTC; cdr3_aa: CASSQEVRRGSYEQYF
cdr3_length: 15; j_call: TRBJ2-2; clone_size: many; d_call: TRBD1; v_call: TRBV11-2; cdr3_nt: TGTGCCAGCAGCTTAAGGACAGGGGGCACCGGGGAGCTGTTTTTT; cdr3_aa: CASSLRTGGTGELFF
cdr3_length: 13; j_call: TRBJ1-1; clone_size: few; d_call: .; v_call: TRBV4-3; cdr3_nt: TGCGCCAGCAGCCAAGATCTAGGGCCGGAAGCTTTCTTT; cdr3_aa: CASSQDLGPEAFF
cdr3_length: 15; j_call: TRBJ2-1; clone_size: .; d_call: TRBD2; v_call: TRBV10-3; cdr3_nt: TGTGCCATCAGTACTAGAGCGGGAGGGCGCAATGAGCAGTTCTTC; cdr3_aa: CAISTRAGGRNEQFF
cdr3_length: 15; j_call: TRBJ1-5; clone_size: .; d_call: .; v_call: TRBV20-1; cdr3_nt: TGCAGTGCAACCCCTACATCGGACAGAAATCAGCCCCAGCATTTT; cdr3_aa: CSATPTSDRNQPQHF
cdr3_length: 16; j_call: TRBJ2-3; clone_size: few; d_call: TRBD2; v_call: TRBV19; cdr3_nt: TGTGCCAGTAGTAAGAGCGGGGGGATTAGCACAGATACGCAGTATTTT; cdr3_aa: CASSKSGGISTDTQYF
cdr3_length: 16; j_call: TRBJ2-3; clone_size: .; d_call: .; v_call: TRBV9; cdr3_nt: TGTGCCAGCAGCGTTTTCCCGGGAGACCCCACAGATACGCAGTATTTT; cdr3_aa: CASSVFPGDPTDTQYF
cdr3_length: 14; j_call: TRBJ2-7; clone_size: many; d_call: TRBD2; v_call: TRBV6-1; cdr3_nt: TGTGCCAGCAGAAGGACTAGCGGTCCCTACGAGCAGTACTTC; cdr3_aa: CASRRTSGPYEQYF
cdr3_length: 13; j_call: TRBJ2-1; clone_size: many; d_call: .; v_call: TRBV7-9; cdr3_nt: TGTGCCAGCAGCTTTGACGATTACAATGAGCAGTTCTTC; cdr3_aa: CASSFDDYNEQFF
cdr3_length: 13; j_call: TRBJ2-5; clone_size: few; d_call: .; v_call: TRBV7-9; cdr3_nt: TGTGCCAGCAGCTTTACGGTCATGGAGACCCAGTACTTC; cdr3_aa: CASSFTVMETQYF
cdr3_length: 15; j_call: TRBJ2-1; clone_size: many; d_call: .; v_call: TRBV4-1; cdr3_nt: TGCGCCAGCAGCCAAGATCCCCGGGGATACAATGAGCAGTTCTTC; cdr3_aa: CASSQDPRGYNEQFF
cdr3_length: 17; j_call: TRBJ2-6; clone_size: few; d_call: .; v_call: TRBV28; cdr3_nt: TGTGCCAGCAGTATGAGACAGGTTAGCTCTGGGGCCAACGTCCTGACTTTC; cdr3_aa: CASSMRQVSSGANVLTF
cdr3_length: 12; j_call: TRBJ2-2; clone_size: .; d_call: .; v_call: TRBV18; cdr3_nt: TGTGCCTCCGGAGCCGAGTCCGGGGAGCTGTTTTTT; cdr3_aa: CASGAESGELFF
cdr3_length: 18; j_call: TRBJ2-1; clone_size: .; d_call: TRBD2; v_call: TRBV20-1; cdr3_nt: TGCAGTGCTAGAGATGGTGCGGGACTAGCGGCGTCCTACAATGAGCAGTTCTTC; cdr3_aa: CSARDGAGLAASYNEQFF
cdr3_length: 14; j_call: TRBJ2-1; clone_size: few; d_call: .; v_call: TRBV5-6; cdr3_nt: TGTGCCAGCAGCTTCGTAAGCTCCTACAATGAGCAGTTCTTC; cdr3_aa: CASSFVSSYNEQFF
cdr3_length: 14; j_call: TRBJ2-5; clone_size: .; d_call: TRBD1; v_call: TRBV2; cdr3_nt: TGTGCCAGCAGGATGACAGGGGAAGGGGAGACCCAGTACTTC; cdr3_aa: CASRMTGEGETQYF
cdr3_length: 17; j_call: TRBJ1-4; clone_size: few; d_call: .; v_call: TRBV4-3; cdr3_nt: TGCGCCAGCAGCCAAAGGGTGTTCACTGGTACTGGTGAAAAACTGTTTTTT; cdr3_aa: CASSQRVFTGTGEKLFF
cdr3_length: 15; j_call: TRBJ2-1; clone_size: .; d_call: .; v_call: TRBV20-1; cdr3_nt: TGCAGTGCTAGACCCCAGGGGTCCTGGGAAGGGGAGCAGTTCTTC; cdr3_aa: CSARPQGSWEGEQFF
cdr3_length: 12; j_call: TRBJ1-4; clone_size: .; d_call: .; v_call: TRBV28; cdr3_nt: TGTGCCAGCAGTCCCCCGGAGTCTAGACTGTTTTTT; cdr3_aa: CASSPPESRLFF
cdr3_length: 15; j_call: TRBJ2-1; clone_size: few; d_call: .; v_call: TRBV12-3/TRBV12-4; cdr3_nt: TGTGCCAGCAGCTCCACGAGCCCGGTTTACAATGAGCAGTTCTTC; cdr3_aa: CASSSTSPVYNEQFF
cdr3_length: 16; j_call: TRBJ2-7; clone_size: .; d_call: TRBD2; v_call: TRBV7-2; cdr3_nt: TGTGCCAGCAGCCCGAGACTAGCGGGAGGAGGGTACGAGCAGTACTTC; cdr3_aa: CASSPRLAGGGYEQYF
cdr3_length: 14; j_call: TRBJ2-1; clone_size: .; d_call: TRBD2; v_call: TRBV20-1; cdr3_nt: TGCAGTGCTCGAGGACTAGGGACGGCGGGGGAGCAGTTCTTC; cdr3_aa: CSARGLGTAGEQFF
cdr3_length: 14; j_call: TRBJ2-7; clone_size: .; d_call: TRBD2; v_call: TRBV7-2; cdr3_nt: TGTGCCAGCAGCTTACAGCGGGAGAACCACGAGCAGTACTTC; cdr3_aa: CASSLQRENHEQYF
cdr3_length: 13; j_call: TRBJ1-1; clone_size: .; d_call: .; v_call: TRBV20-1; cdr3_nt: TGCAGTGCACCTGGAGGGGTGGGCACTGAAGCTTTCTTT; cdr3_aa: CSAPGGVGTEAFF
cdr3_length: 21; j_call: TRBJ1-1; clone_size: few; d_call: .; v_call: TRBV28; cdr3_nt: TGTGCCAGCAGCTCCCAATTTCTACGCCCCGTACGCTCCCTTATGAACACTGAAGCTTTCTTT; cdr3_aa: CASSSQFLRPVRSLMNTEAFF
cdr3_length: 13; j_call: TRBJ2-3; clone_size: .; d_call: .; v_call: TRBV29-1; cdr3_nt: TGCAGCGTGACGGTTGGTCGGACAGATACGCAGTATTTT; cdr3_aa: CSVTVGRTDTQYF
cdr3_length: 15; j_call: TRBJ1-4; clone_size: .; d_call: .; v_call: TRBV20-1; cdr3_nt: TGCAGTGCTAGAGAAGGGGGGCTGGGTAATGAAAAACTGTTTTTT; cdr3_aa: CSAREGGLGNEKLFF
cdr3_length: 16; j_call: TRBJ2-1; clone_size: many; d_call: TRBD2; v_call: TRBV12-3/TRBV12-4; cdr3_nt: TGTGCCAGCAGCCTGGGGAGTAGCGGGGGATACAATGAGCAGTTCTTC; cdr3_aa: CASSLGSSGGYNEQFF
cdr3_length: 13; j_call: TRBJ2-7; clone_size: many; d_call: .; v_call: TRBV5-1; cdr3_nt: TGCGCCAGCAGTGGTGTGAATTCCTACGAGCAGTACTTC; cdr3_aa: CASSGVNSYEQYF
cdr3_length: 19; j_call: TRBJ2-7; clone_size: .; d_call: .; v_call: TRBV20-1; cdr3_nt: TGCAGTGCTAGAGGCGCCCCAAAGGAGAGACAATCCTCCCTCTACGAGCAGTACTTC; cdr3_aa: CSARGAPKERQSSLYEQYF
cdr3_length: 14; j_call: TRBJ2-3; clone_size: .; d_call: TRBD2; v_call: TRBV29-1; cdr3_nt: TGCAGCGTGACTAGCGGGGGGAAGGGGGATACGCAGTATTTT; cdr3_aa: CSVTSGGKGDTQYF
cdr3_length: 14; j_call: TRBJ1-5; clone_size: medium-sized; d_call: .; v_call: TRBV6-2/TRBV6-3; cdr3_nt: TGTGCCAGCAGTCGGAGGGCTGACAATCAGCCCCAGCATTTT; cdr3_aa: CASSRRADNQPQHF
cdr3_length: 14; j_call: TRBJ2-7; clone_size: .; d_call: .; v_call: TRBV21-1; cdr3_nt: TGTGCCAGCAGCAAGTGGCTAGCGGGAGACGAGCAGTACTTC; cdr3_aa: CASSKWLAGDEQYF
cdr3_length: 15; j_call: TRBJ2-5; clone_size: few; d_call: .; v_call: TRBV7-2; cdr3_nt: TGTGCCAGCAGCTTAAGGTGGCGGTACCAAGAGACCCAGTACTTC; cdr3_aa: CASSLRWRYQETQYF
cdr3_length: 18; j_call: TRBJ2-1; clone_size: few; d_call: TRBD2; v_call: TRBV6-2/TRBV6-3; cdr3_nt: TGTGCCAGCAGTATGGGGACTAGCGGGGATTGGGTAGACAATGAGCAGTTCTTC; cdr3_aa: CASSMGTSGDWVDNEQFF
cdr3_length: 15; j_call: TRBJ2-7; clone_size: .; d_call: .; v_call: TRBV11-2; cdr3_nt: TGTGCCAGCAGCTTAGGGGGTATAAACTCCTACGAGCAGTACTTC; cdr3_aa: CASSLGGINSYEQYF
cdr3_length: 16; j_call: TRBJ2-1; clone_size: .; d_call: TRBD2; v_call: TRBV20-1; cdr3_nt: TGCAGTGCAGAAAGGACTAGCGGGGCCTCCCTCAATGAGCAGTTCTTC; cdr3_aa: CSAERTSGASLNEQFF
cdr3_length: 16; j_call: TRBJ2-2; clone_size: few; d_call: TRBD1; v_call: TRBV10-3; cdr3_nt: TGTGCCATCAGTATAGGACAGGGGGCGAACACCGGGGAGCTGTTTTTT; cdr3_aa: CAISIGQGANTGELFF
cdr3_length: 13; j_call: TRBJ2-2; clone_size: few; d_call: .; v_call: TRBV20-1; cdr3_nt: TGCAGTGCTCCGGGACCGAACACCGGGGAGCTGTTTTTT; cdr3_aa: CSAPGPNTGELFF
cdr3_length: 14; j_call: TRBJ1-5; clone_size: few; d_call: .; v_call: TRBV7-2; cdr3_nt: TGTGCCAGCAGCTTAGGGACAGCTAATCAGCCCCAGCATTTT; cdr3_aa: CASSLGTANQPQHF
cdr3_length: 16; j_call: TRBJ2-7; clone_size: .; d_call: TRBD1; v_call: TRBV5-6; cdr3_nt: TGTGCCAGCAGCTTGGGATATGGGACAGAAACCTACGAGCAGTACTTC; cdr3_aa: CASSLGYGTETYEQYF
cdr3_length: 16; j_call: TRBJ2-1; clone_size: .; d_call: TRBD1; v_call: TRBV4-3; cdr3_nt: TGCGCCAGCAGCCAAGGCATCAGGGGGTCGGGCAATGAGCAGTTCTTC; cdr3_aa: CASSQGIRGSGNEQFF
cdr3_length: 17; j_call: TRBJ2-3; clone_size: .; d_call: TRBD2; v_call: TRBV11-2; cdr3_nt: TGTGCCAGCAGCTTAGAACCAGCGGGGATTCGGGCAGATACGCAGTATTTT; cdr3_aa: CASSLEPAGIRADTQYF
cdr3_length: 15; j_call: TRBJ2-2; clone_size: .; d_call: .; v_call: TRBV25-1; cdr3_nt: TGTGCCAGCAGTATGGAATCTCCGAACACCGGGGAGCTGTTTTTT; cdr3_aa: CASSMESPNTGELFF
cdr3_length: 14; j_call: TRBJ2-1; clone_size: few; d_call: .; v_call: TRBV4-2; cdr3_nt: TGTGCCAGCAGCCAAGGGTTGGCTAGCGACGAGCAGTTCTTC; cdr3_aa: CASSQGLASDEQFF
cdr3_length: 17; j_call: TRBJ2-7; clone_size: .; d_call: .; v_call: TRBV7-9; cdr3_nt: TGTGCCAGCAGCCCTACCCCCGTTGACCCCAGGGCTGACGAGCAGTACTTC; cdr3_aa: CASSPTPVDPRADEQYF
cdr3_length: 15; j_call: TRBJ2-3; clone_size: few; d_call: TRBD1; v_call: TRBV7-9; cdr3_nt: TGTGCCAGCATCCTCCGGGACAGGAGCACAGATACGCAGTATTTT; cdr3_aa: CASILRDRSTDTQYF
cdr3_length: 14; j_call: TRBJ2-7; clone_size: .; d_call: .; v_call: TRBV6-2/TRBV6-3; cdr3_nt: TGTGCCAGCAGCTTTGCGGGACCCCTCTACGAGCAGTACTTC; cdr3_aa: CASSFAGPLYEQYF
cdr3_length: 13; j_call: TRBJ2-5; clone_size: few; d_call: .; v_call: TRBV12-3/TRBV12-4; cdr3_nt: TGTGCCAGCAGTTTTTACCTCCAAGAGACCCAGTACTTC; cdr3_aa: CASSFYLQETQYF
cdr3_length: 13; j_call: TRBJ2-7; clone_size: .; d_call: .; v_call: TRBV3-1; cdr3_nt: TGTGCCAGCAGCCAACTACAGGGAGGGGAGCAGTACTTC; cdr3_aa: CASSQLQGGEQYF
cdr3_length: 12; j_call: TRBJ2-1; clone_size: many; d_call: .; v_call: TRBV7-3; cdr3_nt: TGTGCCAGCAGCTTCCTTAACAATGAGCAGTTCTTC; cdr3_aa: CASSFLNNEQFF
cdr3_length: 15; j_call: TRBJ1-3; clone_size: .; d_call: .; v_call: TRBV12-3/TRBV12-4; cdr3_nt: TGTGCCAGCAGTTTAGACTTGGGCCCGGGAAACACCATATATTTT; cdr3_aa: CASSLDLGPGNTIYF
cdr3_length: 13; j_call: TRBJ2-3; clone_size: few; d_call: TRBD2; v_call: TRBV7-9; cdr3_nt: TGTGCCAGCGGACTAGCCGGGTCAGATACGCAGTATTTT; cdr3_aa: CASGLAGSDTQYF
cdr3_length: 14; j_call: TRBJ2-2; clone_size: .; d_call: TRBD2; v_call: TRBV15; cdr3_nt: TGTGCCACCAGCAGAATGGGGGGGGCCGGGGAGCTGTTTTTT; cdr3_aa: CATSRMGGAGELFF
cdr3_length: 14; j_call: TRBJ1-1; clone_size: few; d_call: .; v_call: TRBV5-1; cdr3_nt: TGCGCCAGCAGCACGGGGACATCGAACACTGAAGCTTTCTTT; cdr3_aa: CASSTGTSNTEAFF
cdr3_length: 14; j_call: TRBJ2-3; clone_size: .; d_call: TRBD2; v_call: TRBV5-4; cdr3_nt: TGTGCCAGCAGCTACGCGGGGGGCTCAGATACGCAGTATTTT; cdr3_aa: CASSYAGGSDTQYF
cdr3_length: 16; j_call: TRBJ1-1; clone_size: .; d_call: TRBD1; v_call: TRBV6-2/TRBV6-3; cdr3_nt: TGTGCCAGCAGTGACGGACGACAGGGAAAGAACACTGAAGCTTTCTTT; cdr3_aa: CASSDGRQGKNTEAFF